This entry features one TCR beta chain sequence. Its antigen target is currently unknown. This entry comes from a study of cytomegalovirus exposure and HLA in healthy donors (dated by TCRdb to 2017 to 2019). Context from the whole study: An earlier analysis of approximately 640 of the donors reported 250 to 350 Gb of sequence data and 117 million unique TCR beta sequences from approximately 180 million T cells. Roughly 300 gigabases of sequencing data and approximately 85 million unique TCR sequences were included in an early release covering several hundred HLA-typed donors. Of the roughly 390 genotyped donors, 81% fell in the genetic ancestry cluster associated with self-reported Caucasian donors. The study aimed to test whether cataloging public T cell receptors could reveal signatures of past pathogen exposure. The study used immunosequencing to profile the T cell repertoires of under 700 subjects and linked those repertoires to cytomegalovirus serostatus. A separate validation cohort of roughly 110 different subjects was used in addition to the roughly 670-subject first cohort. To predict cytomegalovirus infection status, the study brought together high-throughput TCR immunosequencing, statistical association of individual TCRs with disease status, and machine learning. A later analysis re-examined previously published TCR beta repertoires from about 700 donors and added high-resolution HLA genotyping to investigate patterns of TCR occurrence. In the later analysis, no new phenotypic data were used to find candidate immune exposures; instead, reliance was placed on TCR beta sequences and their occurrence across donors. An earlier analysis of roughly 600 of the donors used high-throughput TCR beta sequencing to judge whether each TCR beta V gene segment behaved as functional or pseudogenic. Alongside the repertoire data, information on donor age, sex, ethnicity and CMV serostatus was compiled. In a later genetic analysis, genome-wide SNP genotypes for about three fifths of the roughly 670 donors were used, and that subset was treated as a discovery cohort. All discovery cohort repertoires had been generated using a single sequencing platform. HLA typing included class I and class II loci at four-digit resolution. The number of donors typed differed by locus, with roughly 620-640 for A, B, C, DRB1 and DQB1, roughly 520 for DQA1, over 600 for DPA1, and around 460 for DPB1. A few DR-DQ haplotypes were treated as single units for association and clustering because of strong linkage in the cohort. Among approximately 370 genotyped donors of the cohort, an average of approximately 200,000 unique TCR beta nucleotide sequences was sequenced per donor, of which about 18% were non-productive. General study outcomes and caveats: The authors suggested that the approach could potentially be generalized to other disease states and immunological phenotypes. A cluster of highly shared sequence variants was judged likely to be a technical artifact of the sequencing pipeline. According to a later genetic analysis, donors in an Asian-associated ancestry cluster had fewer N-insertions in productive TCRs than the approximately 700-donor mean. Across donors, most TCR sequences were observed very rarely, whereas some public TCRs were present in many individuals. Roughly 15 rarely observed V segments, including chromosome 9 orphons, were excluded from the earlier analysis of some 590 of the donors because counts were too low. Because HLA typing was missing for some donors at each locus, association tests included only the typed subset. In a later analysis, some 17,000 TCR beta sequences were associated with specific HLA alleles at a false discovery rate of 0.05. A later analysis found that most CMV-associated TCR beta chains appeared HLA-restricted, with HLA associations seemingly driven largely by CMV exposure. The presence/absence analyses assumed that sequencing depth was roughly uniform across donors, and that assumption may not be true. A few of the identified cytomegalovirus-associated TCR beta chains were confirmed in vitro to be specific for cytomegalovirus antigens. Immune exposure information for the cohort was limited to CMV serostatus. According to a later analysis, parvovirus B19, influenza, CMV and Epstein-Barr virus appeared linked to several top co-occurrence clusters. Broadly in line with IMGT annotations, most TCR beta V segments showed up in productive rearrangements about 87% or about 30% of the time in an earlier analysis of 450 to 750 of the donors. A further reported finding was that TCR beta sequences accurately predicted the HLA-A and HLA-B alleles for most subjects in the first cohort. Correlated functional status among segregating V segments might reflect linkage disequilibrium, but an unknown experimental factor could not be ruled out. In this cohort, only TCR beta chains were sequenced, and detectable features were limited by the absence of alpha or paired-chain data. The study listed approximately 150 TCR beta chains as associated with cytomegalovirus. A later analysis found that TCR association rates varied across HLA loci, with DRB1 alleles showing the most associated TCRs and HLA-C alleles the fewest. In both the original and validation cohorts, the classifier was reported to diagnose cytomegalovirus status with high specificity and sensitivity. A later genetic analysis associated a missense DCLRE1C variant with V-gene and J-gene trimming of TCR beta chains, and an independent cohort replicated the association. In a later analysis, HLA-associated TCR beta chains were found to be more clonally expanded and to have lower generation probabilities than equally common non-associated chains. Strong co-occurrence of HLA alleles, especially DR and DQ, made assigning TCR associations to individual alleles difficult.

The cohort consisted of approximately 690 healthy bone marrow donors. All cohort members were sampled while nominally healthy, although unrecorded immune exposures were likely present. The donor tested CMV seronegative and was one of the 352 seronegative cohort members. A peripheral blood sample was provided by each donor, and peripheral blood mononuclear cells were used for TCR beta sequencing. The Qiagen DNeasy Blood Extraction Kit was used to extract genomic DNA from the blood cell samples. The library was generated by the immunoSEQ multiplex PCR assay. A mixture of 60 forward primers for TCR Vbeta segments and 13 reverse primers for TCR Jbeta segments was used in the multiplex PCR. The CDR3 region of rearranged TCR beta genes was amplified from genomic DNA by a multiplex PCR assay. The Illumina HiSeq System was used to sequence the amplified TCR beta libraries as 87-base-pair reads. The paper's data handling went like this. In a later analysis, tens of millions of unique TCR beta chains were counted across the 500 to 850 repertoires, and roughly 10 million of these chains were shared by at least two donors. To remove PCR and sequencing errors, raw reads were error-corrected and collapsed into unique sequences using a nearest-neighbor algorithm that merged closely related sequences. V, D and J gene segments were assigned by aligning CDR3 sequences to IMGT reference sequences. Each retained sequence needed at least a six-nucleotide match to both a V gene segment and a J gene segment. A rearrangement counted as productive if the CDR3 had no stop codons and remained in frame with V and J, and every other rearrangement counted as non-productive. CDR3 was defined according to IMGT convention as the region running from the second conserved V-encoded cysteine to the conserved J-encoded phenylalanine. Sequences without an unambiguous match to a single V gene segment were excluded from the earlier analysis of 450 to 650 of the donors. In an earlier analysis of around 600 of the donors, V segments were called functional above 56.7% productive rearrangements and were called segregating when the between-donor standard deviation exceeded 5%. To diagnose cytomegalovirus status from the catalog of TCR beta chain sequences, a statistical classification framework was built. In a later analysis, TCR nucleotide sequences were compared against IMGT/GENE-DB human TR gene sequences so that V and J genes could be assigned. The TCRdist pipeline was used in a later analysis to assign CDR3 sequences and most-parsimonious VDJ recombination scenarios. In a later analysis, each TCR beta chain was defined by its CDR3 amino acid sequence together with its V-gene family, and reads lacking a unique V-gene family were excluded. A later analysis removed 592 highly shared, low-generation-probability nucleotide sequences to deal with suspected cross-contamination and a sequencing artifact. In a later analysis, a clonal expansion index for each public chain was calculated from normalized within-repertoire ranks of inferred template counts. In a later analysis, generation probabilities were computed using a VDJ recombination model fitted to out-of-frame rearrangements, and the results were checked against IGoR. In a later analysis, hypergeometric tests were used to score TCR-TCR, TCR-HLA and TCR-CMV co-occurrence, with a repertoire-size bias correction applied to TCR pairs. False discovery rates were estimated in a later analysis by permuting HLA or CMV assignments 20 times. In a later analysis, co-occurring TCRs were grouped using DBSCAN, with TCRdist sequence similarity added in when clustering inside HLA-allele-positive subsets. For co-occurrence clustering, repertoires with fewer than 30,000 or more than 120,000 public chains were excluded, along with four or five repertoires with anomalous nucleotide sharing. This is the immuneACCESS table as TCRdb keeps it, with only in-frame sequences that have V and J called. A part of the clones is gone; compared with another copy, unresolved V genes explain less than half, and the rest is unexplained. That table supplies the V and J calls and clone size; D and trimming were determined from the DNA. This sample's listing comprises just under 65,000 clones. The ten top clones hold around a sixth of the sample.

This receptor was obtained from a boy aged 10-17 years in good health and CMV-seronegative. Sequencing was done on a sample of PBMCs.

The CDR3 here reads CATSRERTGTDTQYF. In nucleotide form, the sequence is TGTGCCACCAGCAGAGAGAGGACAGGCACAGATACGCAGTATTTT. This chain joins TRBV15 to TRBJ2-3, and TRBD1 may be the D gene, going by 6 matching bases. From its cysteine to its phenylalanine, the CDR3 spans 15 amino acids. Just the 45-base CDR3 DNA is kept, in frame starting at base 1. Relative to germline, V is 0 bases shorter and J is 1 base shorter, with 8 bases between their ends. CDR1 and CDR2 (LNHNV, YYDKDF) derive from the germline V gene (reference sequence).